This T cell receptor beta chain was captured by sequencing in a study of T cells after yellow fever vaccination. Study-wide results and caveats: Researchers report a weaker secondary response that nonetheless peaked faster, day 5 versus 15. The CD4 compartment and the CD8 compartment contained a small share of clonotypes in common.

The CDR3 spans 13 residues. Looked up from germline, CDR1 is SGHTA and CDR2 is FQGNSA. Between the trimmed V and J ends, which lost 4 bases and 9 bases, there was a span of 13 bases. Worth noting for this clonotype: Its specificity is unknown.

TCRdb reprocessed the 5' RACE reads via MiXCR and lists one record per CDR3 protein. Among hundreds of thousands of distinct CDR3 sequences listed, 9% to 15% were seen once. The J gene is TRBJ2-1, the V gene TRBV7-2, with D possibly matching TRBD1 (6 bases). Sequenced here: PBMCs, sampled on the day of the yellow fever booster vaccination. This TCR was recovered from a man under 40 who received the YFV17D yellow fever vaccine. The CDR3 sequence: CASSSRQASEQFF. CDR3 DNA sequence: TGTGCCAGCAGCTCTCGACAGGCGAGTGAGCAGTTCTTC.